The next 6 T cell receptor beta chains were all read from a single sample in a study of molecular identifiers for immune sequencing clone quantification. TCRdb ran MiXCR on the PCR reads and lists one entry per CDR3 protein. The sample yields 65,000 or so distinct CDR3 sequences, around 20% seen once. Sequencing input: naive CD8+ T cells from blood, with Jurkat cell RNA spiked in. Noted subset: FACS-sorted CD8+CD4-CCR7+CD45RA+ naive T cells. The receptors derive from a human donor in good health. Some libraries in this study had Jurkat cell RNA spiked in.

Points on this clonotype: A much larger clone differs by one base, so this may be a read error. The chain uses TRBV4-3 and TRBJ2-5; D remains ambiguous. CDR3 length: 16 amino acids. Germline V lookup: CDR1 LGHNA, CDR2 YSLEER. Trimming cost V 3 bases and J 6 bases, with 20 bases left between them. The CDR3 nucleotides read TGCGCCAGCAGCCACGGAAGATCGAACAGTAAGCAGACCCAGTACTTC. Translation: CASSHGRSNSKQTQYF.

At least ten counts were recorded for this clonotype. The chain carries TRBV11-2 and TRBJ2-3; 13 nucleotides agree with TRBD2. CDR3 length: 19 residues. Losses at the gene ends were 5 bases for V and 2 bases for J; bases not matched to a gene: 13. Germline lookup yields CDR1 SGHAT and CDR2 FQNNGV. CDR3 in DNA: TGTGCCAGCAGCATACTACCGGGACTAGCGGGATTCTTCACAGATACGCAGTATTTT. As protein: CASSILPGLAGFFTDTQYF.

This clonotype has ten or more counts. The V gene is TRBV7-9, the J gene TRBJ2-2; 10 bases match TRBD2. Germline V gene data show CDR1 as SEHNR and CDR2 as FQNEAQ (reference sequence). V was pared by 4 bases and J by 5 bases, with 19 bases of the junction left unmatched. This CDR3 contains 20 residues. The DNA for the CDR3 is TGTGCCAGCAGCTCCCGTCGTCGGCTAGCGGGAGCGGAGCGGACCGGGGAGCTGTTTTTT. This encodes CASSSRRRLAGAERTGELFF. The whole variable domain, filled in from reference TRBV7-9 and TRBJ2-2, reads DTGVSQNPRHKITKRGQNVTFRCDPISEHNRLYWYRQTLGQGPEFLTYFQNEAQLEKSRLLSDRFSAERPKGSFSTLEIQRTEQGDSAMYLCASSSRRRLAGAERTGELFFGEGSRLTVL.

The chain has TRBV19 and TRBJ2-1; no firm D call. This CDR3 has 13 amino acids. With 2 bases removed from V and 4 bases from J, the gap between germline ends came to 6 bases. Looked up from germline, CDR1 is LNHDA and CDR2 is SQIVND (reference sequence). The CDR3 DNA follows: TGTGCCAGTAGTATACAGAAGTACAATGAGCAGTTCTTC. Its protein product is CASSIQKYNEQFF.

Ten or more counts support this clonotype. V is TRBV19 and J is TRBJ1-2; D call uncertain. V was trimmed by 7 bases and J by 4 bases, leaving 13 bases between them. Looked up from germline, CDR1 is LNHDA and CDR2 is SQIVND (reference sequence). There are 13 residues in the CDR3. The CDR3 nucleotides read TGTGCCAGTATGGGGAGCCGATCCTATGGCTACACCTTC. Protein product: CASMGSRSYGYTF.

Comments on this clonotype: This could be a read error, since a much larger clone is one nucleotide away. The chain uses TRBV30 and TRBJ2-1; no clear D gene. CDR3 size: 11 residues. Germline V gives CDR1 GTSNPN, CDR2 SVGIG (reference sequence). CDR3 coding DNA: TGTGCCTGGAGTTTCGGGTTTGGGCAGTCCTTC. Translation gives CAWSFGFGQSF.